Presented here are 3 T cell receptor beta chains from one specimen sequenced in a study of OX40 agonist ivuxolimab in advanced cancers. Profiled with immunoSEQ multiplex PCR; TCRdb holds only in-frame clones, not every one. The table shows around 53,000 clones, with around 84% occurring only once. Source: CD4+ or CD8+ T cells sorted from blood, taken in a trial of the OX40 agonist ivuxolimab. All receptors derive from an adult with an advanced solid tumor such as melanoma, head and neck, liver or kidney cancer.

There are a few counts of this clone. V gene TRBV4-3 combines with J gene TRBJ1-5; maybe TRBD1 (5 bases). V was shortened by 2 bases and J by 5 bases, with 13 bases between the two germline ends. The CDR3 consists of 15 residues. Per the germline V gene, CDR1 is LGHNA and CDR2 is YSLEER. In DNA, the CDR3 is TGCGCCAGCAGCCAACGCGAGGGGTCCGATCAGCCCCAGCATTTT. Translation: CASSQREGSDQPQHF.

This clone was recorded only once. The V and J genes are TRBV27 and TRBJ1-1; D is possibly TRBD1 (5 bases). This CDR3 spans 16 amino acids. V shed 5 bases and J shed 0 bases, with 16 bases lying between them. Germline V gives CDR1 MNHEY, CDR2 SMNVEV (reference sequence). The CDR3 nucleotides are TGTGCCAGCAGTCCCTCGCGGGGGGTGATGAACACTGAAGCTTTCTTT. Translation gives CASSPSRGVMNTEAFF.

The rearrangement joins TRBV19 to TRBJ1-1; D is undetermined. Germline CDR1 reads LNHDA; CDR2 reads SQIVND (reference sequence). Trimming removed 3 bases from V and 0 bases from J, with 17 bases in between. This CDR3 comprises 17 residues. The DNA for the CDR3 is TGTGCCAGTAGTATTATTAACCCGGGTTCTCTGAACACTGAAGCTTTCTTT. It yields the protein CASSIINPGSLNTEAFF.